A selection of T cell receptor beta chains follows, all from one sample in a study of beta chain features in type 1 diabetes. The assay was immunoSEQ multiplex PCR, and TCRdb's table has in-frame clones only and misses some. Found here are roughly 150,000 clones, around 10% of them singletons; the top ten hold 2% to 2.5%. Sequenced material: central memory CD4+ T cells from blood. These receptor sequences come from a man between 18 and 29 years old in good health. Each CDR3 is given with its conserved first and last residue. The D gene is left open where the match is weak. Clone size, where shown, is once, few, many, or a class for clones that have expanded.

few | TRBJ2-2 | TRBV9 | 14 | TRBD1 | CATNRDSPSGELFF | TGTGCCACCAACCGGGACAGCCCGTCCGGGGAGCTGTTTTTT
. | TRBJ2-1 | TRBV7-9 | 11 | . | CASSRQGPEFF | TGTGCCAGCAGCCGGCAGGGGCCCGAGTTCTTC
. | TRBJ1-1 | TRBV4-3 | 15 | TRBD1 | CASTSSDRGSTEAFF | TGCGCCAGCACATCTTCGGACAGGGGTTCCACTGAAGCTTTCTTT
. | TRBJ2-7 | TRBV6-6 | 14 | . | CASRLSRSSYEQYF | TGTGCCAGCAGGCTATCACGCAGCTCCTACGAGCAGTACTTC
. | TRBJ2-5 | TRBV9 | 14 | . | CASSVTSYGKTQYF | TGTGCCAGCAGCGTAACTAGTTATGGGAAGACCCAGTACTTC
. | TRBJ2-3 | TRBV10-3 | 15 | TRBD2 | CAISEFAGATDTQYF | TGTGCCATCAGTGAATTTGCGGGAGCCACAGATACGCAGTATTTT
. | TRBJ1-4 | TRBV27 | 14 | . | CASSPTASNEKLFF | TGTGCCAGCAGTCCGACAGCTAGTAATGAAAAACTGTTTTTT
few | TRBJ2-7 | TRBV7-2 | 16 | TRBD1 | CASSPSTGTGTYEQYF | TGTGCCAGCAGCCCATCAACCGGGACAGGAACCTACGAGCAGTACTTC
few | TRBJ1-3 | TRBV7-9 | 14 | TRBD1 | CASSLAGQGNTIYF | TGTGCCAGCAGCTTAGCGGGACAGGGAAACACCATATATTTT
. | TRBJ2-4 | TRBV6-1 | 12 | . | CASSFQGYIQYF | TGTGCCAGCAGTTTCCAGGGGTACATTCAGTACTTC
few | TRBJ2-4 | TRBV11-2 | 13 | . | CASSLGTENIQYF | TGTGCCAGCAGCTTAGGAACAGAAAACATTCAGTACTTC
few | TRBJ2-5 | TRBV4-3 | 16 | . | CASSQLPPGVGETQYF | TGCGCCAGCAGCCAACTCCCCCCGGGGGTGGGGGAGACCCAGTACTTC
. | TRBJ1-2 | TRBV7-2 | 16 | . | CASSPGGVRSNYGYTF | TGTGCCAGCAGCCCCGGAGGAGTGCGATCAAACTATGGCTACACCTTC
few | TRBJ2-5 | TRBV4-2 | 17 | TRBD2 | CASSQGRTSGGQETQYF | TGTGCCAGCAGCCAAGGGAGGACTAGCGGGGGTCAAGAGACCCAGTACTTC
. | TRBJ2-2 | TRBV9 | 18 | TRBD2 | CASSSAPMGTSATGELFF | TGTGCCAGCAGCAGCGCACCCATGGGGACTAGCGCCACCGGGGAGCTGTTTTTT
few | TRBJ2-3 | TRBV5-4 | 14 | . | CASSPWSEKDTQYF | TGTGCCAGCAGCCCGTGGAGCGAAAAAGATACGCAGTATTTT
. | TRBJ2-1 | TRBV19 | 20 | TRBD1 | CASSILKLWVDRGHHNEQFF | TGTGCCAGTAGTATCCTCAAATTGTGGGTGGACAGGGGGCACCACAATGAGCAGTTCTTC
. | TRBJ2-6 | TRBV6-5 | 15 | . | CASSYDASGANVLTF | TGTGCCAGCAGTTACGACGCCTCTGGGGCCAACGTCCTGACTTTC
few | TRBJ2-6 | TRBV28 | 15 | . | CASSQHPSGANVLTF | TGTGCCAGCAGTCAACACCCCTCTGGGGCCAACGTCCTGACTTTC
. | TRBJ2-5 | TRBV5-6 | 16 | TRBD2 | CASKASGRNHQETQYF | TGTGCCAGCAAGGCTAGCGGGAGAAACCACCAAGAGACCCAGTACTTC
. | TRBJ1-2 | TRBV29-1 | 14 | TRBD1 | CSVGQGGINYGYTF | TGCAGCGTTGGACAGGGGGGTATTAACTATGGCTACACCTTC
. | TRBJ2-2 | TRBV9 | 16 | TRBD2 | CASSGRTSKNTGELFF | TGTGCCAGCAGCGGACGGACTAGCAAGAACACCGGGGAGCTGTTTTTT
. | TRBJ2-7 | TRBV5-1 | 14 | TRBD1 | CASSGGQGFYEQYF | TGCGCCAGCAGCGGGGGACAGGGGTTCTACGAGCAGTACTTC
. | TRBJ2-2 | TRBV4-3 | 16 | . | CASSQDGAPFTGELFF | TGCGCCAGCAGCCAAGACGGCGCGCCGTTCACCGGGGAGCTGTTTTTT
few | TRBJ1-3 | TRBV4-3 | 19 | . | CASSRYNGGGDPSGNTIYF | TGCGCCAGCAGCCGCTACAATGGAGGGGGGGACCCCTCTGGAAACACCATATATTTT
. | TRBJ2-2 | TRBV5-1 | 14 | . | CASRSRGGTGELFF | TGCGCCAGCCGGAGCCGAGGCGGCACCGGGGAGCTGTTTTTT
. | TRBJ2-5 | TRBV7-7 | 14 | . | CASSFTGRGETQYF | TGTGCCAGCAGCTTTACAGGGAGAGGGGAGACCCAGTACTTC
few | TRBJ2-4 | TRBV7-2 | 13 | . | CASRPGTGNIQYF | TGTGCCAGCAGGCCCGGGACTGGTAACATTCAGTACTTC
many | TRBJ2-3 | TRBV7-2 | 13 | . | CASSLGITDTQYF | TGTGCCAGCAGCCTGGGGATCACAGATACGCAGTATTTT
. | TRBJ2-3 | TRBV7-3 | 15 | . | CASSSTRGSTDTQYF | TGTGCTAGCAGCTCGACCAGGGGAAGCACAGATACGCAGTATTTT
few | TRBJ2-2 | TRBV28 | 15 | TRBD1 | CASSTTGGLTGELFF | TGTGCCAGCAGTACGACAGGGGGCCTCACCGGGGAGCTGTTTTTT
. | TRBJ2-1 | TRBV9 | 13 | . | CASSVGRHNEQFF | TGTGCCAGCAGCGTAGGGCGTCACAATGAGCAGTTCTTC
. | TRBJ2-5 | TRBV29-1 | 16 | TRBD2 | CSVAWGTSGLGKTQYF | TGCAGCGTCGCATGGGGGACTAGCGGGTTAGGAAAGACCCAGTACTTC
. | TRBJ1-4 | TRBV6-1 | 11 | . | CAGRGREKLFF | TGTGCCGGTCGGGGACGCGAAAAACTGTTTTTT
few | TRBJ1-1 | TRBV11-1 | 13 | . | CASSGFWSTEAFF | TGTGCCAGCAGCGGGTTTTGGAGCACTGAAGCTTTCTTT
few | TRBJ2-7 | TRBV28 | 14 | TRBD1 | CASRSTGGRNEQYF | TGTGCCAGCAGATCTACAGGGGGGAGGAACGAGCAGTACTTC
few | TRBJ2-7 | TRBV7-2 | 13 | . | CASSPGAGYEQYF | TGTGCCAGCAGCCCAGGGGCGGGCTACGAGCAGTACTTC
. | TRBJ2-1 | TRBV1 | 12 | . | CTSSQPGNEQFF | TGCACCAGCAGCCAACCAGGTAATGAGCAGTTCTTC
. | TRBJ1-5 | TRBV7-2 | 15 | TRBD1 | CASSLGPIGGQPQHF | TGTGCCAGCAGCTTAGGCCCCATAGGGGGCCAGCCCCAGCATTTT
few | TRBJ2-7 | TRBV27 | 14 | . | CASRRQPPGREQYF | TGTGCCAGCAGACGACAGCCTCCTGGTAGGGAGCAGTACTTC
. | TRBJ1-6 | TRBV25-1 | 12 | . | CASSEKGSPLHF | TGTGCCAGCAGTGAAAAGGGATCACCCCTCCACTTT
few | TRBJ2-1 | TRBV28 | 16 | TRBD2 | CASSLVGLAGNSGPVF | TGTGCCAGCAGTTTGGTGGGACTAGCGGGAAATAGCGGTCCGGTCTTC
few | TRBJ2-7 | TRBV5-1 | 11 | . | CASSYSYEQYF | TGCGCCAGCAGTTACTCCTACGAGCAGTACTTC
few | TRBJ1-5 | TRBV30 | 14 | . | CAWSKDSGGQPQHF | TGTGCCTGGAGCAAGGACAGTGGAGGACAGCCCCAGCATTTT
. | TRBJ2-5 | TRBV28 | 14 | . | CASAEHGGRETQYF | TGTGCCAGCGCCGAGCACGGGGGGCGAGAGACCCAGTACTTC
few | TRBJ1-5 | TRBV30 | 15 | . | CAWSADSTYNQPQHF | TGTGCCTGGTCTGCGGACAGTACATACAATCAGCCCCAGCATTTT
. | TRBJ2-5 | TRBV5-6 | 15 | TRBD2 | CASSLKGLGGETQYF | TGTGCCAGCAGCTTGAAGGGACTAGGAGGAGAGACCCAGTACTTC
. | TRBJ1-5 | TRBV30 | 13 | . | CAWRRNSNQPQHF | TGTGCCTGGAGGCGAAATTCAAATCAGCCCCAGCATTTT
few | TRBJ2-5 | TRBV27 | 17 | TRBD1 | CASSLGTGILGQETQYF | TGTGCCAGCAGTTTAGGGACAGGGATCTTGGGCCAAGAGACCCAGTACTTC
few | TRBJ2-5 | TRBV5-1 | 12 | . | CASSPQSETQYF | TGCGCCAGCAGTCCTCAGTCCGAGACCCAGTACTTC
. | TRBJ1-1 | TRBV30 | 10 | . | CAWSEAEAFF | TGTGCCTGGAGTGAGGCTGAAGCTTTCTTT
few | TRBJ2-7 | TRBV15 | 18 | TRBD1 | CATSRAPPGTGGAGEQYF | TGTGCCACCAGCAGAGCCCCTCCAGGGACAGGGGGCGCAGGGGAGCAGTACTTC
. | TRBJ2-5 | TRBV4-1 | 15 | . | CASSQDPTGTETQYF | TGCGCCAGCAGCCAAGATCCCACAGGAACGGAGACCCAGTACTTC
few | TRBJ1-2 | TRBV28 | 14 | TRBD1 | CASSSYGQGYGYTF | TGTGCCAGCAGCTCCTACGGACAGGGCTATGGCTACACCTTC
. | TRBJ2-2 | TRBV7-2 | 17 | . | CASSPRGGNSLAGELFF | TGTGCCAGCAGCCCAAGGGGCGGGAATTCGTTGGCCGGGGAGCTGTTTTTT
. | TRBJ2-1 | TRBV6-6 | 15 | TRBD2 | CASRAASGTYNEQFF | TGTGCCAGCAGGGCCGCTAGCGGGACATACAATGAGCAGTTCTTC
. | TRBJ2-3 | TRBV28 | 13 | TRBD1 | CASRDSHTDTQYF | TGTGCCAGCCGGGACAGCCACACAGATACGCAGTATTTT
. | TRBJ2-1 | TRBV4-2 | 16 | . | CASSQDLRQTYNEQFF | TGTGCCAGCAGCCAAGATTTAAGGCAGACCTACAATGAGCAGTTCTTC
. | TRBJ1-1 | TRBV29-1 | 13 | . | CSVEKGGRRLAFF | TGCAGCGTTGAAAAGGGGGGCCGAAGATTGGCTTTCTTT